Each of the 4 T cell receptor beta chains below was sequenced from the same sample in a study of T-cell reconstitution after alpha-beta-depleted transplantation in children. The authors prepared the TCRbeta library with unique molecular identifiers. TCRdb fed the PCR reads into MiXCR, producing one record per CDR3 protein. The sample lists about 92,000 distinct CDR3 sequences, approximately 12% occurring once. Sequences were derived from PBMCs from the stem cell graft donor, sampled from the stem cell graft. These receptors all stem from a human donor who donated a stem cell graft to a child with inherited bone marrow failure.

This clonotype occurred many times. V and J are TRBV20-1 and TRBJ1-5, with 7 bases matching TRBD1. The CDR3 spans 14 residues. V lost 5 bases and J lost 2; bases outside the gene matches: 6. In germline, CDR1 is DFQATT, CDR2 SNEGSKA (reference sequence). The CDR3 is CSAQDRRGNQPQHF. CDR3 DNA sequence: TGCAGTGCTCAGGACAGGAGGGGCAATCAGCCCCAGCATTTT.

Ten or more counts support this clonotype. This chain links TRBV5-1 with TRBJ2-3; TRBD1 is a possible D gene (6 bases). This CDR3 comprises 13 residues. Germline assignment: CDR1 SGHRS and CDR2 YFSETQ. Trimming removed 6 bases from V and 5 bases from J, with 13 bases in between. CDR3 region: CASIFEGEDTQYF. DNA for the CDR3: TGCGCCAGCATTTTCGAGGGGGAAGATACGCAGTATTTT.

This clonotype was detected ten times or more. V is TRBV24-1 and J is TRBJ2-2; TRBD2 matches at 12 bases. The V gene's germline CDR1 is KGHDR and CDR2 SFDVKD. The V and J ends lost 4 bases and 3 bases, in that order; junction bases with no gene match: 11. CDR3 length: 19 amino acids. This chain's CDR3 is CATSDPAGRLAGDTGELFF. The CDR3 DNA follows: TGTGCCACCAGTGACCCGGCAGGGCGACTAGCGGGAGACACCGGGGAGCTGTTTTTT.

This clonotype was seen at least ten times. This sequence joins TRBV3-1 and TRBJ2-5; no definite D call. The V end lost 2 bases, the J end lost 4 bases, and 11 bases lay between the germline ends. The CDR3 contains 14 residues. Germline assignment: CDR1 LGHDT and CDR2 YNNKEL (reference sequence). CDR3 amino acids: CASSQLTVGETQYF. The CDR3 DNA reads TGTGCCAGCAGCCAACTCACAGTAGGAGAGACCCAGTACTTC.